This entry describes one TCR beta chain. Its antigen is still unknown. This entry is derived from a study of T cell responses to AZD1222 COVID-19 vaccine. Study-wide results and caveats: A mostly white British donor set with more females was recruited, and clonal diversity was possibly underestimated. Just a handful of AZD1222 recipients were seropositive at baseline. Samples come after the peak T cell response, not at day 14. Nearly half of spike-specific TCRs reportedly target unmutated variant regions.

Germline CDR1 reads LGHNA; CDR2 reads YNFKEQ. The CDR3 runs to 14 residues. V lost 0 bases, J lost 5 bases, and 2 bases stayed unmatched. Generated by immunoSEQ multiplex PCR, the TCRdb table keeps only in-frame clones and is missing some. The sample includes 99,000 or so clones, 70% to 90% seen only once; the top ten take under 3.5%. The sequence came from an adult in good health. The sample in question was peripheral blood, obtained on day 0 of AZD1222 vaccination. The chain carries TRBV4-2 and TRBJ2-5; 8 bases map to TRBD2. The CDR3 coding sequence is TGTGCCAGCAGCCAAGAGTGGACTAGCGAGACCCAGTACTTC. Translating it yields CASSQEWTSETQYF.